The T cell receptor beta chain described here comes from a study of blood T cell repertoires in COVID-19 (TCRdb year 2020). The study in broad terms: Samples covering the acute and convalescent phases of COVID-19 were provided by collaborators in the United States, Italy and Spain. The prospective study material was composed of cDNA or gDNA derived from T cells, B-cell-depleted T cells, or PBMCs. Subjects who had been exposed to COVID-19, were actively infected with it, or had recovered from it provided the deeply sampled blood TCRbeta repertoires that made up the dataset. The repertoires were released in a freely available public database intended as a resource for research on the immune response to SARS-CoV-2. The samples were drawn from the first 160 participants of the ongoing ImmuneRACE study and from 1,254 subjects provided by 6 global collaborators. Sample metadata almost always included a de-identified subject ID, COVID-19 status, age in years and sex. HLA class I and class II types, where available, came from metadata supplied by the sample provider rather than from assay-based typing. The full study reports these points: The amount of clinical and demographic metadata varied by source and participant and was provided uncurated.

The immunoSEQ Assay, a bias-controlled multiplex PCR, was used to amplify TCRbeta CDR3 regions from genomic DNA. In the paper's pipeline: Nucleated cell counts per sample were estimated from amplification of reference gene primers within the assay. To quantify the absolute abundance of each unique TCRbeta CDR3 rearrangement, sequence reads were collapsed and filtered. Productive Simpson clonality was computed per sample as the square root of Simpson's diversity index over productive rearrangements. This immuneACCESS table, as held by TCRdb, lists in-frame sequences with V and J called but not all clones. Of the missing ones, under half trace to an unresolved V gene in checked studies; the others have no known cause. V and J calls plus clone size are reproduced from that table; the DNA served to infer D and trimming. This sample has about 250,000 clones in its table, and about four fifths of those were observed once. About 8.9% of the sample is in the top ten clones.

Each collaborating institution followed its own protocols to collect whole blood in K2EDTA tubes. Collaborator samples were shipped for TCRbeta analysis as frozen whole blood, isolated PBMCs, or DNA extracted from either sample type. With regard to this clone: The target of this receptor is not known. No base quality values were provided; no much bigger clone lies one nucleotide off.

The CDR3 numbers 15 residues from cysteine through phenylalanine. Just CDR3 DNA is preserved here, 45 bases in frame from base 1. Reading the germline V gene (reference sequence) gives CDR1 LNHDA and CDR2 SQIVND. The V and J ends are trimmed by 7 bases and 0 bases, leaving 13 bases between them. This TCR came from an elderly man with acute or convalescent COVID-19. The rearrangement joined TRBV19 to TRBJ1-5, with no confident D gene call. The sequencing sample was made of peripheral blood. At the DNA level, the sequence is TGTGCCAGTATAAGAACAGTCGGTAGCAATCAGCCCCAGCATTTT. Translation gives CASIRTVGSNQPQHF.